These T cell receptor beta chains were read from a single sample in a study of patients and donors after allogeneic stem cell transplantation. Using its own MiXCR run on the RT-PCR reads, TCRdb lists one record per CDR3 protein. The repertoire holds over 150,000 distinct CDR3 sequences, with 41% as singletons. Sequenced material: blood, either unsorted or a sorted T cell fraction (not recorded which). Receptors originate from a human donor who was either an allogeneic HSCT recipient or a stem cell or donor lymphocyte infusion donor (not recorded which). It is not recorded whose cells these are; they may come from a transplant donor. Each CDR3 is given with its conserved first and last residue. D genes are given only for firm matches. Not all rows give a size; the values are once, few, many and, for expanded clones, a class.

abundance: -; v_gene: TRBV14; d_gene: -; j_gene: TRBJ2-1; CDR3nt: TGTGCCAGCAGCCAAGGACCAGATCCATCGTTGTACAATGAGCAGTTCTTC; CDR3aa: CASSQGPDPSLYNEQFF
abundance: -; v_gene: TRBV12-3/TRBV12-4; d_gene: TRBD1; j_gene: TRBJ2-3; CDR3nt: TGTGCCAGCAGACGGGACAGGGGCGCAGATACGCAGTATTTT; CDR3aa: CASRRDRGADTQYF
abundance: few; v_gene: TRBV2; d_gene: -; j_gene: TRBJ1-1; CDR3nt: TGTGCCAGCAGGACCCCTCCGTGGGGCACTGAAGCTTTCTTT; CDR3aa: CASRTPPWGTEAFF
abundance: -; v_gene: TRBV29-1; d_gene: TRBD1; j_gene: TRBJ1-1; CDR3nt: TGCAGCGTTGAAGCTACTCAGGGGGTAAACACTGAAGCTTTCTTT; CDR3aa: CSVEATQGVNTEAFF
abundance: few; v_gene: TRBV28; d_gene: -; j_gene: TRBJ1-1; CDR3nt: TGTGCCAGCAGTACCTCCGGGGGGAACACTGAAGCTTTCTTT; CDR3aa: CASSTSGGNTEAFF
abundance: few; v_gene: TRBV13; d_gene: TRBD1; j_gene: TRBJ2-7; CDR3nt: TGTGCCAGCAACACACAGGGGTCCTACGAGCAGTACTTC; CDR3aa: CASNTQGSYEQYF
abundance: once; v_gene: TRBV10-3; d_gene: TRBD2; j_gene: TRBJ2-1; CDR3nt: TGTGCCATCACCTTAGCGGGAGGGCCTCGGAATGAGCAGTTCTTC; CDR3aa: CAITLAGGPRNEQFF
abundance: -; v_gene: TRBV12-3/TRBV12-4; d_gene: -; j_gene: TRBJ2-4; CDR3nt: TGTGCCAGCAGTTTCAGGAAAAACATTCAGTACTTC; CDR3aa: CASSFRKNIQYF
abundance: -; v_gene: TRBV12-3/TRBV12-4; d_gene: -; j_gene: TRBJ1-4; CDR3nt: TGTGCCAGCAAACCGGGGAGAACTAATGAAAAACTGTTTTTT; CDR3aa: CASKPGRTNEKLFF
abundance: -; v_gene: TRBV6-1; d_gene: TRBD1; j_gene: TRBJ2-7; CDR3nt: TGTGCCAGCAGGCTCTTCGGGGACAGGGCCTACGAGCAGTACTTC; CDR3aa: CASRLFGDRAYEQYF
abundance: few; v_gene: TRBV10-3; d_gene: TRBD1; j_gene: TRBJ1-4; CDR3nt: TGTGCCATCAATTCGGGACAGCATAATGAAAAACTGTTTTTT; CDR3aa: CAINSGQHNEKLFF
abundance: once; v_gene: TRBV7-9; d_gene: TRBD2; j_gene: TRBJ2-1; CDR3nt: TGTGCCAGCAGCCCCCGACAGCTGACTAGCGAGGACAATGAGCAGTTCTTC; CDR3aa: CASSPRQLTSEDNEQFF
abundance: -; v_gene: TRBV5-1; d_gene: TRBD2; j_gene: TRBJ2-1; CDR3nt: TGCGCCAGCAGCTTGGGCCCCACTAGCGGAACAAACAATGAGCAGTTCTTC; CDR3aa: CASSLGPTSGTNNEQFF
abundance: -; v_gene: TRBV12-3/TRBV12-4; d_gene: -; j_gene: TRBJ2-3; CDR3nt: TGTGCCAGCAGCTCCCGGGACTCATACACAGATACGCAGTATTTT; CDR3aa: CASSSRDSYTDTQYF
abundance: -; v_gene: TRBV4-2; d_gene: -; j_gene: TRBJ2-1; CDR3nt: TGTGCCAGCAGCCAAGCTGTCTTCCATGAGCAGTTCTTC; CDR3aa: CASSQAVFHEQFF
abundance: -; v_gene: TRBV12-3/TRBV12-4; d_gene: -; j_gene: TRBJ1-5; CDR3nt: TGTGCCAGCAGTTTAGTTATGAGTAATCAGCCCCAGCATTTT; CDR3aa: CASSLVMSNQPQHF
abundance: -; v_gene: TRBV5-6; d_gene: -; j_gene: TRBJ1-5; CDR3nt: TGTGCCAGCAGCTTCGGCAGAGGGCCCCAGCATTTT; CDR3aa: CASSFGRGPQHF
abundance: few; v_gene: TRBV7-9; d_gene: -; j_gene: TRBJ2-3; CDR3nt: TGTGCCACTCTACCCGGGAGAGCTGGCACAGATACGCAGTATTTT; CDR3aa: CATLPGRAGTDTQYF
abundance: once; v_gene: TRBV10-3; d_gene: -; j_gene: TRBJ2-4; CDR3nt: TGTGCCATCAGTGAAGAACTAGAAAACGTTCAGTACTTC; CDR3aa: CAISEELENVQYF
abundance: -; v_gene: TRBV7-9; d_gene: -; j_gene: TRBJ2-7; CDR3nt: TGTGCCAGCAGCTCCACCCGGGACCCTCAGTCGCACCACGAGCAGTACTTC; CDR3aa: CASSSTRDPQSHHEQYF
abundance: few; v_gene: TRBV12-3/TRBV12-4; d_gene: -; j_gene: TRBJ1-4; CDR3nt: TGTGCCAGCAGTTTAGCGGGCTCTTTTAATGAAAAACTGTTTTTT; CDR3aa: CASSLAGSFNEKLFF
abundance: few; v_gene: TRBV30; d_gene: -; j_gene: TRBJ1-5; CDR3nt: TGTGCCTGGAGCGAACCTAATCAGCCCCAGCATTTT; CDR3aa: CAWSEPNQPQHF
abundance: few; v_gene: TRBV6-5; d_gene: -; j_gene: TRBJ1-1; CDR3nt: TGTGCCAGCAGTTACACTAAAGGGGGGCCTGAAGCTTTCTTT; CDR3aa: CASSYTKGGPEAFF
abundance: once; v_gene: TRBV11-2; d_gene: TRBD2; j_gene: TRBJ2-3; CDR3nt: TGTGCCAGCAGTCGGACTAGCGGGTACCATCTCACAGATACGCAGTATTTT; CDR3aa: CASSRTSGYHLTDTQYF
abundance: -; v_gene: TRBV27; d_gene: -; j_gene: TRBJ2-2; CDR3nt: TGTGCCAGCAGTGGGGGCATAACGGCCGGGGAGCTGTTTTTT; CDR3aa: CASSGGITAGELFF
abundance: -; v_gene: TRBV12-3/TRBV12-4; d_gene: -; j_gene: TRBJ2-4; CDR3nt: TGTGCCAGCAGTTTGTCCCCTGGTCTAGCCAAAAACATTCAGTACTTC; CDR3aa: CASSLSPGLAKNIQYF
abundance: many; v_gene: TRBV4-3; d_gene: TRBD1; j_gene: TRBJ1-2; CDR3nt: TGCGCCAGCAGCCCAGGACAGGGAATGCCTCCTTTGGGCTACACCTTC; CDR3aa: CASSPGQGMPPLGYTF